This TCR beta chain originates from a study of shared clonotypes between healthy human individuals. Regarding this clone: Its antigen is undetermined. Other DNA sequences of this sample code for an identical CDR3.

Germline CDR1 and CDR2: SGHRS and YFSETQ. The CDR3 has 14 residues. The V segment lost 4 bases and the J segment 4 bases; nucleotides outside the gene matches: 4. Over several immunoSEQ plates, each subset's genomic DNA was distributed in even portions. Using 200 ng DNA, tens of thousands of T cell genomes, the sorted-subset replicate PCRs were run. Only in-frame clones appear in the TCRdb table, and some are missing; sequencing was by immunoSEQ multiplex PCR. The sample carries some 2 million clones, roughly 94% recorded once. Selected positively for CCR7 and CD45RO-negative, naive CD8 cells excluded terminally differentiated effector memory CD45RA+ cells. Nashville, Tennessee was home to all donors, each a Caucasian adult. Overall study results and limits: How much donors shared clonotypes was expected to be affected by sequencing depth.

Sequencing input: naive CD8+ T cells sorted from blood. The chain uses TRBV5-1 and TRBJ2-3; 9 bases line up with TRBD1. The clonotype was recovered from a man younger than 35 in good health. CDR3 protein: CASSTGQGADTQYF. CDR3 nucleotide sequence: TGCGCCAGCAGCACGGGACAGGGCGCAGATACGCAGTATTTT.